This TCR beta chain was sequenced during a study of cytomegalovirus exposure and HLA in healthy donors. Remarks on this clone: Its antigen is undetermined.

Germline CDR1 SQVTM, CDR2 ANQGSEA. The CDR3 spans 17 residues. J lost 0 bases, V lost 6 bases, and 11 bases had no gene match. PCR primers comprised 60 Vbeta and 13 Jbeta primers. Source study methods: In a later analysis, 75 million to 95 million unique TCR beta chains included roughly 11 million shared by two or more donors. Generated by immunoSEQ multiplex PCR, the TCRdb table keeps only in-frame clones and is missing some. For V, J and clone size, that table is used; D and trimming come from the DNA. The sample consists of roughly 150,000 clones, approximately 80% of them appearing once. Donors likely had unrecorded immune exposures despite being nominally healthy when sampled. Study-wide points: CMV serostatus stood as the only immune exposure information on hand. 150 to 200 TCR beta chains were listed as cytomegalovirus-associated.

This rearrangement joins TRBV29-1 to TRBJ2-1; the match to TRBD2 covers 10 bases. The receptor comes from a woman aged 40-49 years in good health and CMV-seronegative. Sequenced input: PBMCs. CDR3 in DNA: TGCAGCGTCAAGCCACCCCGACTAGCGGGCTCCTACAATGAGCAGTTCTTC. As protein: CSVKPPRLAGSYNEQFF.